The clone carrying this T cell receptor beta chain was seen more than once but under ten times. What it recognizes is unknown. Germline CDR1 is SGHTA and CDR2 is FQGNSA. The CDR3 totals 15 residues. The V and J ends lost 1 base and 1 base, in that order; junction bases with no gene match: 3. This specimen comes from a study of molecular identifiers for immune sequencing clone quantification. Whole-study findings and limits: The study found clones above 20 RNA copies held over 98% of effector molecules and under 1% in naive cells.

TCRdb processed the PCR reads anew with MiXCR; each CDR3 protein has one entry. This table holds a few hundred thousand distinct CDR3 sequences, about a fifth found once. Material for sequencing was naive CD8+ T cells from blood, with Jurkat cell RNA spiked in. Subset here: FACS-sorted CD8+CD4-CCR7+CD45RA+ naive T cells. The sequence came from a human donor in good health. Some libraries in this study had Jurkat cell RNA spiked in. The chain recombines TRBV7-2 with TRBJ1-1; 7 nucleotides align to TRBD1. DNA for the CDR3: TGTGCCAGCAGCTTAGATACAGGGGAGAACACTGAAGCTTTCTTT. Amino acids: CASSLDTGENTEAFF.